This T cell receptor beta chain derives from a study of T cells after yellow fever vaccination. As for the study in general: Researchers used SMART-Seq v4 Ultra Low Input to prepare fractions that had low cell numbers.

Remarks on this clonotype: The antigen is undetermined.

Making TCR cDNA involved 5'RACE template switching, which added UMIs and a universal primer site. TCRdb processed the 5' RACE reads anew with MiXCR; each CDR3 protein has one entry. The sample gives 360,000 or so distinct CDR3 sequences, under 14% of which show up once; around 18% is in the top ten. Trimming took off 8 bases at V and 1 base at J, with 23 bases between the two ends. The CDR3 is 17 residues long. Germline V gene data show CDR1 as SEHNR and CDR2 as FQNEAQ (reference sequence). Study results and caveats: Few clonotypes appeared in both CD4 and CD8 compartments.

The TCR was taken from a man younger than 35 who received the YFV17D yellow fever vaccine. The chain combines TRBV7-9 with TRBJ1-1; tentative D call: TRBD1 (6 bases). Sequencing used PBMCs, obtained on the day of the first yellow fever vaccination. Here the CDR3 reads CASGLLAGVSPNTEAFF. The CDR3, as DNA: TGTGCCAGCGGACTCTTAGCAGGGGTCTCACCGAACACTGAAGCTTTCTTT.